The 15 T cell receptor beta chains in this list originate from one sample, sequenced in a study of identical twins. Using its own MiXCR run on the 5' RACE reads, TCRdb lists one record per CDR3 protein. This table has about 240,000 distinct CDR3 sequences, about 10% appearing once. The sequencing input was memory T cells sorted from blood. All receptors derive from a man aged 50-60 years in good health.

This chain joins TRBV28 and TRBJ2-7; possibly TRBD1 for D (6 bases). V shed 3 bases and J shed 3 bases, with 12 bases lying between them. There are 14 residues in the CDR3. Germline-derived CDR1 and CDR2 are MDHEN and SYDVKM. The CDR3 DNA reads TGTGCCAGCAGTTTGGTGGGGGCGAGCTACGAGCAGTACTTC. Its protein product is CASSLVGASYEQYF.

This clonotype appeared many times. The chain joins TRBV4-3 to TRBJ2-3; D uncertain. The germline gives CDR1 LGHNA, CDR2 YSLEER. CDR3 size: 15 residues. The V end was cut by 1 base, the J end by 3 bases, with 11 bases between. CDR3 DNA sequence: TGCGCCAGCAGCCAAGTCCCCGGATCTACAGATACGCAGTATTTT. Its protein is CASSQVPGSTDTQYF.

The chain uses TRBV7-2 and TRBJ2-2; TRBD2 matches 7 bases. Germline loops: CDR1 SGHTA, CDR2 FQGNSA. V trimming: 7 bases; J trimming: 1 base; junction bases outside the gene matches: 9. The CDR3 loop spans 16 amino acids. This CDR3 reads CASTLGGTLNTGELFF. The CDR3 DNA sequence: TGTGCCAGCACCCTGGGAGGGACTTTGAACACCGGGGAGCTGTTTTTT.

The chain is built from TRBV28 and TRBJ1-5; a weak D match, TRBD1 (5 bases). Per germline, CDR1 MDHEN and CDR2 SYDVKM. This CDR3 spans 17 amino acids. Trimming shortened V by 5 bases and J by 1 base, and 18 bases separated the two germline ends. The CDR3 reads CASSVSSLEGSNQPQHF. CDR3 bases: TGTGCCAGCAGTGTCTCCTCCCTCGAGGGGAGCAATCAGCCCCAGCATTTT.

CDR3 bases: TGTGCCAGCAGTGTTTCTAGCCTTTACACAGATACGCAGTATTTT. The encoded protein is CASSVSSLYTDTQYF. The chain links TRBV2 to TRBJ2-3; a weak D match, TRBD2 (5 bases). V was pared by 4 bases and J by 2 bases, with 13 bases between. The CDR3 totals 15 residues. Germline assignment: CDR1 SNHLY and CDR2 FYNNEI.

This clonotype was seen repeatedly, ten times or more. V usage is TRBV7-9 and J usage is TRBJ2-3, with D possibly matching TRBD1 (5 bases). This CDR3 is 15 amino acids long. Trimming took 5 bases from V and 2 from J, leaving 14 bases between them. Germline V gives CDR1 SEHNR, CDR2 FQNEAQ (reference sequence). CDR3 loop: CASSVKQGSTDTQYF. CDR3 bases: TGTGCCAGCAGCGTGAAGCAGGGCTCCACAGATACGCAGTATTTT. Looking up the rest from reference TRBV7-9 and TRBJ2-3 gives the full variable domain: DTGVSQNPRHKITKRGQNVTFRCDPISEHNRLYWYRQTLGQGPEFLTYFQNEAQLEKSRLLSDRFSAERPKGSFSTLEIQRTEQGDSAMYLCASSVKQGSTDTQYFGPGTRLTVL.

The chain is built from TRBV5-6 and TRBJ2-7, with 7 bases lining up with TRBD1. J gave up 6 bases and V 4 bases, and 13 bases lay outside the gene matches. CDR3 length: 15 amino acids. The V gene's germline CDR1 is SGHDT and CDR2 YYEEEE. CDR3 in DNA: TGTGCCAGCAGCCTGGACATCAGGGGGATGGGCGAGCAGTACTTC. As protein: CASSLDIRGMGEQYF.

This clonotype was recorded at least ten times. This chain links TRBV9 with TRBJ2-5, with no clear D. CDR1 is SGDLS and CDR2 is YYNGEE in the germline V gene. Trimming left V 0 bases short and J 1 base short, with 4 bases between. The CDR3 extends over 13 amino acids. CDR3 residues: CASSVGLQETQYF. In DNA form, the CDR3 reads TGTGCCAGCAGCGTAGGACTCCAAGAGACCCAGTACTTC.

This chain connects TRBV5-5 to TRBJ2-3; no reliable D call. CDR1 is SGHKS and CDR2 is YYEKEE in the germline V gene (reference sequence). This CDR3 is 17 amino acids long. The V end was cut by 4 bases, the J end by 0 bases, with 18 bases between. The DNA of the CDR3 is TGTGCCAGCAGCCGCATAAATAGCATACCGAGCACAGATACGCAGTATTTT. Translated: CASSRINSIPSTDTQYF.

CDR3 residues: CASSLDSEGVEQFF. CDR3 DNA: TGCGCCAGCAGCTTGGATAGTGAGGGGGTTGAGCAGTTCTTC. The V and J genes are TRBV5-1 and TRBJ2-1; D is possibly TRBD1 (6 bases). The germline V and J ends were trimmed by 0 bases and 9 bases, with 13 bases remaining between them. This CDR3 region has 14 residues. Germline V CDR1 and CDR2: SGHRS, YFSETQ.

This clonotype turned up a few times. V gene TRBV4-2 combines with J gene TRBJ2-3, with a weak D call TRBD2 (5 bases). The CDR3 consists of 18 residues. Trimming removed 0 bases from V and 3 bases from J, with 19 bases in between. Germline assignment: CDR1 LGHNA and CDR2 YNFKEQ. In nucleotides, the CDR3 is TGTGCCAGCAGCCAAGATCGCGGATATTGGAGGATAACAGATACGCAGTATTTT. Protein sequence: CASSQDRGYWRITDTQYF.

This clonotype was seen only a few times. As DNA, the CDR3 is TGTGCCAGCAGCTATAGATGGGGGGCCAAAAACATTCAGTACTTC. Its protein is CASSYRWGAKNIQYF. The genes are TRBV7-2 and TRBJ2-4; TRBD1 or TRBD2 may be the D gene (5 bases each). With 4 bases removed from V and 1 base from J, the gap between germline ends came to 11 bases. Germline V gene sequence: CDR1 SGHTA, CDR2 FQGNSA. The CDR3 loop spans 15 amino acids.

This clonotype has at least ten counts. The V gene is TRBV7-2, the J gene TRBJ2-1, with 8 positions matching TRBD2. Germline V CDR1 and CDR2: SGHTA, FQGNSA. The CDR3 extends over 16 amino acids. Germline trimming cut 1 base from V and 6 bases from J; bases unmatched to any gene: 8. CDR3: CASSLDSGLAANEQFF. As DNA, the CDR3 is TGTGCCAGCAGCTTAGACTCTGGACTAGCAGCCAATGAGCAGTTCTTC.

This chain uses TRBV6-5 with TRBJ2-7; D gene ambiguous. The CDR3 is made up of 13 amino acids. With 2 bases removed from V and 6 bases from J, the gap between germline ends came to 11 bases. The V gene's germline CDR1 is MNHEY and CDR2 SVGAGI. The CDR3 bases are TGTGCCAGCAGTTACGCCGTCCGGAGCGAGCAGTACTTC. This sequence encodes CASSYAVRSEQYF.

This clonotype was recorded at least ten times. CDR3 in amino acids: CASSQAGAPQHF. The CDR3 nucleotides are TGTGCCAGCAGCCAAGCCGGGGCGCCCCAGCATTTT. The chain carries TRBV3-1 and TRBJ1-5, with D possibly matching TRBD1 (5 bases). With 1 base removed from V and 9 bases from J, the gap between germline ends came to 7 bases. This CDR3 region has 12 residues. Germline lookup yields CDR1 LGHDT and CDR2 YNNKEL (reference sequence).